This entry describes one T cell receptor (beta chain). The table came from immunoSEQ multiplex PCR; TCRdb's copy has only in-frame clones and leaves some out. The sample holds roughly 57,000 clones, roughly 73% seen once. The trim removed 4 bases at V and 5 bases at J, leaving 1 base unmatched. Germline CDR1 SGDLS, CDR2 YYNGEE. The CDR3 contains 13 residues. The sample is drawn from a study of OX40 agonist ivuxolimab in advanced cancers. This receptor was identified in an adult with an advanced solid tumor such as melanoma, head and neck, liver or kidney cancer. This chain connects TRBV9 to TRBJ2-2, with TRBD1 matching 8 bases. The input for sequencing was CD4+ or CD8+ T cells sorted from blood, taken in a trial of the OX40 agonist ivuxolimab. The CDR3 here is CASSRQGTGELFF. CDR3 nucleotide sequence: TGTGCCAGCAGCAGACAGGGGACCGGGGAGCTGTTTTTT.